A selection of T cell receptor beta chains follows, all from one sample in a study of T cells in lung cancer brain metastases. Clones were sequenced by immunoSEQ multiplex PCR, and TCRdb holds only the in-frame ones, with some missing. The sample consists of roughly 940 clones, around 89% of them appearing once. What was sequenced was tumor tissue from a brain metastasis. These receptors all come from a woman between 35 and 50 years old with non-small cell lung cancer that had spread to the brain. Both conserved end residues are part of each CDR3. Each record gives: J gene, clone size, D gene, V gene, CDR3 protein, CDR3 DNA. D genes are given only for firm matches. Rows give clone size only sometimes, using once, few, many, or a class for an expanded clone.

j_gene: TRBJ2-1; abundance: -; d_gene: -; v_gene: TRBV29-1; CDR3aa: CSVGGYNEQFF; CDR3nt: TGCAGCGTTGGGGGTTACAATGAGCAGTTCTTC
j_gene: TRBJ1-2; abundance: -; d_gene: TRBD1; v_gene: TRBV9; CDR3aa: CASSGSDRAYGYTF; CDR3nt: TGTGCCAGCAGCGGCTCGGACAGGGCATATGGCTACACCTTC
j_gene: TRBJ2-5; abundance: -; d_gene: -; v_gene: TRBV5-4; CDR3aa: CASSWGIAETQETQYF; CDR3nt: TGTGCCAGCAGCTGGGGGATAGCCGAGACACAAGAGACCCAGTACTTC
j_gene: TRBJ1-3; abundance: -; d_gene: -; v_gene: TRBV30; CDR3aa: CACEAGAFRNTIYF; CDR3nt: TGTGCCTGCGAGGCAGGCGCCTTCCGAAACACCATATATTTT
j_gene: TRBJ2-7; abundance: few; d_gene: -; v_gene: TRBV19; CDR3aa: CASSIRGPDAYEQYF; CDR3nt: TGTGCCAGTAGTATAAGGGGCCCTGACGCCTACGAGCAGTACTTC
j_gene: TRBJ2-2; abundance: -; d_gene: -; v_gene: TRBV29-1; CDR3aa: CSVCPNTGELFF; CDR3nt: TGCAGCGTGTGCCCGAACACCGGGGAGCTGTTTTTT
j_gene: TRBJ2-2; abundance: -; d_gene: TRBD2; v_gene: TRBV9; CDR3aa: CASSVYTSGSAGELFF; CDR3nt: TGTGCCAGCAGCGTGTACACTAGCGGGAGCGCCGGGGAGCTGTTTTTT
j_gene: TRBJ1-1; abundance: few; d_gene: -; v_gene: TRBV6-1; CDR3aa: CASNQQENTEAFF; CDR3nt: TGTGCCAGCAACCAACAGGAGAACACTGAAGCTTTCTTT
j_gene: TRBJ1-4; abundance: -; d_gene: -; v_gene: TRBV5-1; CDR3aa: CASSTAAGGPGEKLFF; CDR3nt: TGCGCCAGCAGCACGGCCGCGGGGGGCCCCGGAGAAAAACTGTTTTTT
j_gene: TRBJ2-7; abundance: few; d_gene: TRBD2; v_gene: TRBV7-3; CDR3aa: CASSFAGGTGEQYF; CDR3nt: TGTGCCAGCAGCTTCGCGGGAGGGACGGGCGAGCAGTACTTC
j_gene: TRBJ2-1; abundance: -; d_gene: -; v_gene: TRBV6-5; CDR3aa: CASSRASSFYNEQFF; CDR3nt: TGTGCCAGCAGTCGTGCTTCTTCGTTCTACAATGAGCAGTTCTTC
j_gene: TRBJ2-1; abundance: few; d_gene: TRBD2; v_gene: TRBV28; CDR3aa: CASSRVLLAGEANEQFF; CDR3nt: TGTGCCAGCAGTCGCGTCCTCCTAGCGGGAGAAGCCAATGAGCAGTTCTTC
j_gene: TRBJ1-1; abundance: -; d_gene: -; v_gene: TRBV23-1; CDR3aa: CASSQSQGRVELTEAFF; CDR3nt: TGCGCCAGCAGTCAATCCCAGGGGCGTGTGGAGTTAACTGAAGCTTTCTTT
j_gene: TRBJ2-7; abundance: -; d_gene: -; v_gene: TRBV5-5; CDR3aa: CASSFEPLDIYEQYF; CDR3nt: TGTGCCAGCAGCTTCGAACCCCTCGATATATACGAGCAGTACTTC
j_gene: TRBJ2-2; abundance: -; d_gene: -; v_gene: TRBV19; CDR3aa: CASSIVLTANTGELFF; CDR3nt: TGTGCCAGTAGTATAGTGCTTACGGCGAACACCGGGGAGCTGTTTTTT
j_gene: TRBJ1-2; abundance: -; d_gene: -; v_gene: TRBV28; CDR3aa: CASSLRLYGYTF; CDR3nt: TGTGCCAGCAGTTTAAGGCTTTATGGCTACACCTTC
j_gene: TRBJ2-3; abundance: -; d_gene: TRBD2; v_gene: TRBV11-2; CDR3aa: CASSLGLALDTQYF; CDR3nt: TGTGCCAGCAGCTTAGGACTAGCGTTGGATACGCAGTATTTT
j_gene: TRBJ2-7; abundance: -; d_gene: -; v_gene: TRBV2; CDR3aa: CASSEGPSGNSYEQYF; CDR3nt: TGTGCCAGCAGTGAAGGCCCCAGCGGCAACTCCTACGAGCAGTACTTC
j_gene: TRBJ1-1; abundance: -; d_gene: -; v_gene: TRBV18; CDR3aa: CASSPDQNTEAFF; CDR3nt: TGTGCCAGCTCACCGGATCAGAACACTGAAGCTTTCTTT
j_gene: TRBJ1-1; abundance: -; d_gene: -; v_gene: TRBV27; CDR3aa: CASSFVRVGKDTEAFF; CDR3nt: TGTGCCAGCAGTTTTGTTCGGGTTGGAAAAGACACTGAAGCTTTCTTT
j_gene: TRBJ2-5; abundance: -; d_gene: -; v_gene: TRBV5-1; CDR3aa: CASSLGIRRETQYF; CDR3nt: TGCGCCAGCAGCTTGGGGATTCGTCGAGAGACCCAGTACTTC
j_gene: TRBJ2-7; abundance: once; d_gene: -; v_gene: TRBV15; CDR3aa: CATSRGVHSYEQYF; CDR3nt: TGTGCCACCAGCAGAGGGGTCCACTCCTACGAGCAGTACTTC
j_gene: TRBJ2-5; abundance: -; d_gene: -; v_gene: TRBV2; CDR3aa: CASSDLGEVGTQYF; CDR3nt: TGTGCCAGCAGTGATTTGGGTGAGGTCGGGACCCAGTACTTC
j_gene: TRBJ2-1; abundance: -; d_gene: -; v_gene: TRBV6-6; CDR3aa: CATWDSPSSYNEQFF; CDR3nt: TGTGCCACCTGGGACTCCCCCAGCTCCTACAATGAGCAGTTCTTC
j_gene: TRBJ2-5; abundance: -; d_gene: TRBD2; v_gene: TRBV5-1; CDR3aa: CASSLGSGSLKTQYF; CDR3nt: TGCGCCAGCAGCTTGGGTAGCGGGAGTCTAAAGACCCAGTACTTC
j_gene: TRBJ1-2; abundance: few; d_gene: TRBD1; v_gene: TRBV5-1; CDR3aa: CASSLDRGYGYTF; CDR3nt: TGCGCCAGCAGCTTGGACAGGGGCTATGGCTACACCTTC
j_gene: TRBJ1-4; abundance: -; d_gene: -; v_gene: TRBV9; CDR3aa: CASSPRGATNEKLFF; CDR3nt: TGTGCCAGCAGCCCCCGGGGTGCAACTAATGAAAAACTGTTTTTT
j_gene: TRBJ2-3; abundance: -; d_gene: TRBD2; v_gene: TRBV5-4; CDR3aa: CASSLRLAGGPTDTQYF; CDR3nt: TGTGCCAGCAGCTTGCGGCTAGCGGGAGGGCCTACGGATACGCAGTATTTT
j_gene: TRBJ1-6; abundance: -; d_gene: -; v_gene: TRBV30; CDR3aa: CAWSPDGNSPLHF; CDR3nt: TGTGCCTGGAGCCCGGACGGGAATTCACCCCTCCACTTT
j_gene: TRBJ1-2; abundance: -; d_gene: TRBD1; v_gene: TRBV5-1; CDR3aa: CASSLDGTGNGYTF; CDR3nt: TGCGCCAGCAGCTTGGACGGGACAGGCAATGGCTACACCTTC
j_gene: TRBJ1-1; abundance: -; d_gene: -; v_gene: TRBV5-1; CDR3aa: CASSLGASFGTEAFF; CDR3nt: TGCGCCAGCAGCTTGGGGGCGAGTTTCGGAACTGAAGCTTTCTTT
j_gene: TRBJ1-2; abundance: -; d_gene: TRBD1; v_gene: TRBV4-1; CDR3aa: CASSRLRPGTVNYGYTF; CDR3nt: TGCGCCAGCAGCCGACTACGTCCCGGGACAGTTAACTATGGCTACACCTTC
j_gene: TRBJ1-2; abundance: -; d_gene: TRBD1; v_gene: TRBV7-9; CDR3aa: CASSSSGGNYGYTF; CDR3nt: TGTGCCAGCAGCTCCTCAGGGGGGAACTATGGCTACACCTTC
j_gene: TRBJ2-7; abundance: -; d_gene: TRBD2; v_gene: TRBV4-1; CDR3aa: CASSLTSGRAHEQYF; CDR3nt: TGCGCCAGCAGCCTAACTAGCGGGAGGGCCCACGAGCAGTACTTC
j_gene: TRBJ2-5; abundance: -; d_gene: -; v_gene: TRBV14; CDR3aa: CASSPFRLYQETQYF; CDR3nt: TGTGCCAGCAGCCCGTTCCGACTGTACCAAGAGACCCAGTACTTC
j_gene: TRBJ1-4; abundance: -; d_gene: -; v_gene: TRBV5-8; CDR3aa: CASSHGLKGEKLFF; CDR3nt: TGTGCCAGCAGCCATGGTCTAAAGGGTGAAAAACTGTTTTTT
j_gene: TRBJ2-5; abundance: once; d_gene: -; v_gene: TRBV9; CDR3aa: CASSPWRGQETQYF; CDR3nt: TGTGCCAGCAGTCCTTGGCGGGGCCAAGAGACCCAGTACTTC
j_gene: TRBJ2-5; abundance: -; d_gene: -; v_gene: TRBV5-1; CDR3aa: CASSLDRRNGRETQYF; CDR3nt: TGCGCCAGCAGCTTGGACCGGAGGAACGGGCGAGAGACCCAGTACTTC
j_gene: TRBJ2-7; abundance: -; d_gene: -; v_gene: TRBV27; CDR3aa: CASRRAQGGSYEQYF; CDR3nt: TGTGCCAGCAGGCGAGCTCAAGGGGGCTCCTACGAGCAGTACTTC
j_gene: TRBJ1-2; abundance: -; d_gene: -; v_gene: TRBV5-5; CDR3aa: CASSLVAGEGVYYGYTF; CDR3nt: TGTGCCAGCAGCTTGGTCGCGGGAGAGGGGGTTTACTATGGCTACACCTTC
j_gene: TRBJ2-7; abundance: -; d_gene: -; v_gene: TRBV4-1; CDR3aa: CASSQDWRLVLLDGQYF; CDR3nt: TGCGCCAGCAGCCAAGATTGGAGACTCGTCCTCCTCGACGGGCAGTACTTC
j_gene: TRBJ2-1; abundance: once; d_gene: -; v_gene: TRBV7-9; CDR3aa: CASSLAVSSNEQFF; CDR3nt: TGTGCCAGCAGCTTAGCGGTCAGCTCCAATGAGCAGTTCTTC
j_gene: TRBJ2-3; abundance: once; d_gene: -; v_gene: TRBV2; CDR3aa: CASSEALPTDTQYF; CDR3nt: TGTGCCAGCAGTGAAGCGCTTCCCACAGATACGCAGTATTTT
j_gene: TRBJ2-1; abundance: -; d_gene: -; v_gene: TRBV20-1; CDR3aa: CSGFRNNEQFF; CDR3nt: TGCAGCGGGTTTCGCAACAATGAGCAGTTCTTC
j_gene: TRBJ1-2; abundance: -; d_gene: TRBD1; v_gene: TRBV5-6; CDR3aa: CASSLGLTGQGYGYTF; CDR3nt: TGTGCCAGCAGCTTGGGACTTACGGGACAGGGCTATGGCTACACCTTC
j_gene: TRBJ2-3; abundance: -; d_gene: TRBD2; v_gene: TRBV28; CDR3aa: CASSLGGLSWHTQYF; CDR3nt: TGTGCCAGCAGTTTAGGGGGACTATCCTGGCATACGCAGTATTTT
j_gene: TRBJ1-1; abundance: -; d_gene: -; v_gene: TRBV20-1; CDR3aa: CRPRTEAFF; CDR3nt: TGCAGACCAAGGACCGAAGCTTTCTTT
j_gene: TRBJ2-1; abundance: -; d_gene: -; v_gene: TRBV27; CDR3aa: CASSLLEGTYNEQFF; CDR3nt: TGTGCCAGCAGTTTACTGGAGGGAACCTACAATGAGCAGTTCTTC
j_gene: TRBJ1-2; abundance: -; d_gene: -; v_gene: TRBV6-6; CDR3aa: CASKPGLGVGYTF; CDR3nt: TGTGCCAGCAAACCGGGACTGGGAGTAGGCTACACCTTC
j_gene: TRBJ2-1; abundance: -; d_gene: -; v_gene: TRBV5-6; CDR3aa: CASSPQGNNEQFF; CDR3nt: TGTGCCAGCAGCCCACAGGGAAACAATGAGCAGTTCTTC
j_gene: TRBJ1-5; abundance: -; d_gene: -; v_gene: TRBV7-9; CDR3aa: CASSLWGTGRPQPQHF; CDR3nt: TGTGCCAGCAGCTTATGGGGAACAGGGAGGCCTCAGCCCCAGCATTTT
j_gene: TRBJ1-1; abundance: -; d_gene: -; v_gene: TRBV7-6; CDR3aa: CASRGAQRAFF; CDR3nt: TGTGCCAGCAGGGGGGCCCAGAGAGCTTTCTTT
j_gene: TRBJ1-2; abundance: -; d_gene: -; v_gene: TRBV28; CDR3aa: CASSLGELRDYGYTF; CDR3nt: TGTGCCAGCAGTTTGGGGGAGCTCCGGGACTATGGCTACACCTTC